One and the same sample provided the 13 T cell receptor beta chains below, sequenced in a study of T cells after posttransplantation cyclophosphamide. The protocol was immunoSEQ multiplex PCR, while the TCRdb copy is restricted to in-frame clones and leaves out a portion. The sample consists of 42,000 or so clones, less than 95% of them appearing once. Cyclophosphamide on days +3 and +4 followed busulfan-fludarabine conditioning and a marrow graft. The sample was PBMCs, taken about 62 days after allogeneic stem cell transplant with posttransplant cyclophosphamide. These receptors were taken from a male patient aged 55 to 69 who received an allogeneic stem cell transplant from a related donor and was CMV-positive. Some T cells may possibly be graft donor cells.

This rearrangement joins TRBV27 to TRBJ2-7, with 7 nucleotides matching TRBD1. There are 14 residues in the CDR3. Trimming at V came to 6 bases and at J to 3 bases, leaving 8 bases not matched to a gene. Germline V CDR1 and CDR2: MNHEY, SMNVEV (reference sequence). CDR3 nucleotide sequence: TGTGCCAGCAGACTGGACAGGACCATCTACGAGCAGTACTTC. Protein product: CASRLDRTIYEQYF.

The chain carries TRBV19 and TRBJ2-1, with TRBD2 identical over 12 bases. Germline loops: CDR1 LNHDA, CDR2 SQIVND (reference sequence). The CDR3 consists of 15 residues. V dropped 3 bases and J dropped 7; count of bases not matched to a gene: 4. CDR3 nucleotide sequence: TGTGCCAGTAGTATGATACTAGCGGGGGGTAATGAGCAGTTCTTC. Encoded protein: CASSMILAGGNEQFF.

V gene TRBV5-6 combines with J gene TRBJ2-1; perhaps TRBD2 as D (7 bases). CDR1 is SGHDT and CDR2 is YYEEEE in the germline V gene. This CDR3 has 16 residues. Trimming shortened V by 0 bases and J by 4 bases, and 14 bases separated the two germline ends. The CDR3 here is CASSLEGGGLYNEQFF. CDR3 nucleotides: TGTGCCAGCAGCTTGGAGGGGGGGGGCCTTTACAATGAGCAGTTCTTC.

V is TRBV2 and J is TRBJ2-7, with 10 nucleotides matching TRBD1. This CDR3 is built from 15 residues. Unmatched junction bases numbered 7, after V lost 3 bases and J lost 5 bases. Germline CDR1 is SNHLY and CDR2 is FYNNEI. The CDR3 here is CASSEQTGGLDEQYV. Here the CDR3 DNA reads TGTGCCAGCAGTGAGCAGACAGGGGGCCTCGACGAGCAGTACGTC.

V usage is TRBV19 and J usage is TRBJ2-5; TRBD2 matches at 9 bases. V lost 1 base and J lost 2; bases outside the gene matches: 5. CDR3 size: 16 residues. Per germline, CDR1 LNHDA and CDR2 SQIVND (reference sequence). The CDR3 DNA reads TGTGCCAGTAGTATAGTGGGTAGCGGGGGACAAGAGACCCAGTACTTC. Translating it yields CASSIVGSGGQETQYF.

The chain joins TRBV18 to TRBJ2-1; D gene unclear. Trimming shortened V by 1 base and J by 8 bases, and 15 bases separated the two germline ends. Germline lookup yields CDR1 KGHSH and CDR2 LQKENI. This CDR3 contains 15 residues. The CDR3 region is CASSPLQTGSHEQFF. CDR3 nucleotide sequence: TGTGCCAGCTCACCACTTCAGACCGGGTCTCATGAGCAGTTCTTC.

V usage is TRBV4-1 and J usage is TRBJ1-2; D may be TRBD1 (5 bases). The length of the CDR3 is 15 residues. The V and J ends lost 0 bases and 5 bases respectively, with 13 bases between them. Germline V CDR1 and CDR2: MGHRA, YSYEKL. Here the CDR3 reads CASSQDFSGLYGYTF. CDR3 sequence (DNA): TGCGCCAGCAGCCAAGATTTTTCAGGGCTTTATGGCTACACCTTC.

The rearrangement links TRBV7-2 to TRBJ2-7; 11 nucleotides agree with TRBD2. The germline gives CDR1 SGHTA, CDR2 FQGNSA. V was pared by 5 bases and J by 0 bases, with 3 bases of the junction left unmatched. This CDR3 contains 15 residues. This chain's CDR3 is CASSLSGGASYEQYF. Written as DNA, the CDR3 is TGTGCCAGCAGCCTTAGCGGGGGGGCCTCCTACGAGCAGTACTTC.

This clone came up once. This rearrangement joins TRBV5-5 to TRBJ1-1; D remains unclear. This CDR3 region has 13 residues. The germline V gene encodes CDR1 SGHKS and CDR2 YYEKEE (reference sequence). V lost 7 bases and J lost 0, with 10 bases in between. The CDR3 region has the DNA TGTGCCAGCCAGGACGGGGTGAACACTGAAGCTTTCTTT. It codes for CASQDGVNTEAFF.

This chain uses TRBV9 with TRBJ1-4, with TRBD1 matching over 8 bases. Germline values: CDR1 SGDLS, CDR2 YYNGEE. With V trimmed by 2 bases and J by 4 bases, 4 bases remained unmatched. There are 15 residues in the CDR3. As DNA, the CDR3 is TGTGCCAGCAGCGTTGGGACAGGCGTTAATGAAAAACTGTTTTTT. Translated, it gives CASSVGTGVNEKLFF.

This clone is a singleton in its sample. The V call is TRBV4-1, the J call TRBJ1-3, with a possible D match to TRBD1 (5 bases). CDR3 length equals 14 residues. Trimming took off 2 bases at V and 1 base at J, with 6 bases between the two ends. Germline CDR1 MGHRA, CDR2 YSYEKL. In DNA form, the CDR3 reads TGCGCCAGCAGCCAACAGGGTTCTGGAAACACCATATATTTT. Translation: CASSQQGSGNTIYF.

V and J are TRBV15 and TRBJ1-4; 9 nucleotides agree with TRBD1. This CDR3 comprises 16 residues. Germline CDR1 is LNHNV and CDR2 is YYDKDF (reference sequence). The J segment lost 6 bases and the V segment lost 2 bases, leaving 7 bases of the junction unmatched. CDR3 bases: TGTGCCACCAGCAGAACTACGGGACAGGGCGATGAAAAACTGTTTTTT. Encoded protein: CATSRTTGQGDEKLFF.

The CDR3 here is CASSLVGLGDTQYF. The CDR3 nucleotides read TGTGCCAGCAGCTTGGTGGGACTCGGAGATACGCAGTATTTT. The V call is TRBV5-6, the J call TRBJ2-3; possible D gene TRBD2, 6 bases. The CDR3 is made up of 14 amino acids. V was clipped by 0 bases and J by 5 bases, with 10 bases between them. CDR1 is SGHDT and CDR2 is YYEEEE in the germline V gene. Drawing the rest from reference TRBV5-6 and TRBJ2-3, the complete variable domain is DAGVTQSPTHLIKTRGQQVTLRCSPKSGHDTVSWYQQALGQGPQFIFQYYEEEERQRGNFPDRFSGHQFPNYSSELNVNALLLGDSALYLCASSLVGLGDTQYFGPGTRLTVL.